The next 8 T cell receptor beta chains were all read from a single sample in a study of blood T cell repertoires in COVID-19. Sequenced by immunoSEQ multiplex PCR; TCRdb stores in-frame clones only, minus some. The repertoire consists of more than 200,000 clones, with 88% occurring once and the leading ten covering about 1.8%. The sample comprised peripheral blood. The receptors derive from a man aged 65-85 years with acute or convalescent COVID-19.

The chain has TRBV6-5 and TRBJ2-5, with TRBD1 matching over 11 bases. CDR1 and CDR2 from the germline V gene are MNHEY and SVGAGI. The CDR3 runs to 16 residues. J was trimmed by 3 bases and V by 0 bases; bases with no gene match: 3. CDR3 region: CASSYSGQGAEETQYF. The CDR3 DNA reads as TGTGCCAGCAGTTACTCTGGACAGGGGGCAGAAGAGACCCAGTACTTC.

The CDR3 loop reads CSASTGTLAKNIQYF. For the CDR3, the DNA is TGCAGTGCTAGTACTGGGACACTAGCCAAAAACATTCAGTACTTC. This chain uses TRBV20-1 with TRBJ2-4; a weak D match, TRBD1 (6 bases). V lost 3 bases and J 0 bases, leaving 12 bases between the germline ends. The CDR3 is made up of 15 amino acids. Germline V lookup: CDR1 DFQATT, CDR2 SNEGSKA (reference sequence).

The chain is built from TRBV19 and TRBJ1-1; perhaps TRBD1 as D (5 bases). V was shortened by 6 bases and J by 5 bases, with 13 bases between the two germline ends. CDR1 is LNHDA, CDR2 SQIVND, per germline (reference sequence). The CDR3 covers 13 residues. The CDR3 DNA sequence: TGTGCCAGTAGCTTACAGGTGCGAACTGAAGCTTTCTTT. It translates to CASSLQVRTEAFF.

The CDR3 bases are TGTGCCAGCAGCTACCGTCAGGGTTACACTGAAGCTTTCTTT. This gives the protein CASSYRQGYTEAFF. This sequence joins TRBV7-2 and TRBJ1-1; tentatively, D is TRBD1 (5 bases). Looked up from germline, CDR1 is SGHTA and CDR2 is FQGNSA. V was cut by 4 bases and J by 3 bases, with 12 bases left in between. This CDR3 comprises 14 residues. Full variable domain (outside the CDR3, taken from reference TRBV7-2 and TRBJ1-1): GAGVSQSPSNKVTEKGKDVELRCDPISGHTALYWYRQSLGQGLEFLIYFQGNSAPDKSGLPSDRFSAERTGGSVSTLTIQRTQQEDSAVYLCASSYRQGYTEAFFGQGTRLTVV.

The chain uses TRBV6-1 and TRBJ1-2; D not resolved. V lost 1 base and J lost 6, with 24 bases in between. Germline V gene sequence: CDR1 MNHNS, CDR2 SASEGT. The CDR3 runs to 18 residues. CDR3 loop: CASSEVWRRLGSSDGYTF. The CDR3 coding sequence is TGTGCCAGCAGTGAAGTGTGGAGGCGATTGGGGTCATCCGATGGCTACACCTTC.

The rearrangement links TRBV7-9 to TRBJ2-5, with a possible D match to TRBD1 (6 bases). From germline, CDR1 is SEHNR and CDR2 FQNEAQ (reference sequence). Trimming left V 9 bases short and J 3 bases short, with 11 bases between. CDR3 length: 12 residues. The CDR3 here is CASTGFKETQYF. CDR3 nucleotide sequence: TGTGCCAGTACAGGGTTTAAAGAGACCCAGTACTTC.

This clone was seen once. The chain is built from TRBV3-1 (or the pseudogene TRBV3-2) and TRBJ1-1; TRBD1 might be the D (6 bases). This CDR3 is 13 amino acids long. Deletions cut 2 bases from V and 10 bases from J, with 14 bases between. Germline V CDR1 and CDR2: LGHDT, YNNKEL (reference sequence). CDR3 sequence (DNA): TGTGCCAGCAGCCAATTAACAGGGACCGCAGCTTTCTTT. Its protein is CASSQLTGTAAFF.

This chain joins TRBV5-1 and TRBJ1-1, with 8 positions matching TRBD1. This CDR3 contains 15 residues. The ends lost 4 bases at V and 0 bases at J; junction bases unmatched: 5. Germline V gene sequence: CDR1 SGHRS, CDR2 YFSETQ. CDR3: CASSLLTGVNTEAFF. In DNA, the CDR3 is TGCGCCAGCAGCCTGCTGACAGGGGTGAACACTGAAGCTTTCTTT.